A selection of T cell receptor beta chains follows, all from one sample in a study of blood T cells in healthy people across ages. TCRdb used MiXCR to reprocess the 5' RACE reads, holding one entry per CDR3 protein. The sample lists about 1.8 million distinct CDR3 sequences; about 49% were seen once. Input material: blood. Receptors originate from a woman between 40 and 55 years old in good health. Each CDR3 is given with its conserved first and last residue. The D gene is left open where the match is weak. A row's size may be missing; if present it is once, few, many or a size class.

D: .; J: TRBJ2-7; size: many; V: TRBV12-3/TRBV12-4; CDR3: CASSPTGTTYEQYF; DNA: TGTGCCAGCAGTCCAACAGGGACCACCTACGAGCAGTACTTC
D: TRBD2; J: TRBJ2-4; size: .; V: TRBV7-9; CDR3: CASSLVLPGGIQYF; DNA: TGTGCCAGCAGCTTGGTTCTCCCGGGGGGCATTCAGTACTTC
D: .; J: TRBJ2-1; size: .; V: TRBV2; CDR3: CASSEPDSRTDEQFF; DNA: TGTGCCAGCAGTGAGCCGGACAGTCGGACCGATGAGCAGTTCTTC
D: .; J: TRBJ2-5; size: few; V: TRBV6-6; CDR3: CASTTGPLYQETQYF; DNA: TGTGCCAGCACCACAGGGCCGTTGTACCAAGAGACCCAGTACTTC
D: .; J: TRBJ2-6; size: few; V: TRBV7-9; CDR3: CASSSFMVRSSGANVLTF; DNA: TGTGCCAGCAGCTCCTTCATGGTGCGATCCTCTGGGGCCAACGTCCTGACTTTC
D: TRBD2; J: TRBJ2-5; size: many; V: TRBV7-2; CDR3: CASSFTGGLWETQYF; DNA: TGTGCCAGCAGCTTTACGGGGGGGCTTTGGGAGACCCAGTACTTC
D: .; J: TRBJ1-1; size: .; V: TRBV28; CDR3: CASSRGLTEMNTEAFF; DNA: TGTGCCAGCAGCAGGGGCCTGACAGAGATGAACACTGAAGCTTTCTTT
D: .; J: TRBJ1-4; size: .; V: TRBV4-2; CDR3: CASSQDWGGDEKLFF; DNA: TGTGCCAGCAGCCAAGACTGGGGTGGTGATGAAAAACTGTTTTTT
D: .; J: TRBJ2-5; size: .; V: TRBV11-2; CDR3: CASRSPGTEWETQYF; DNA: TGTGCCAGCAGATCCCCCGGGACGGAGTGGGAGACCCAGTACTTC
D: .; J: TRBJ2-1; size: .; V: TRBV7-9; CDR3: CASSKDVWVDEQFF; DNA: TGTGCCAGCAGTAAGGATGTCTGGGTTGATGAGCAGTTCTTC
D: TRBD1; J: TRBJ1-2; size: .; V: TRBV4-2; CDR3: CASSQDATGGNGYTF; DNA: TGTGCCAGCAGCCAAGACGCGACAGGGGGCAATGGCTACACCTTC
D: .; J: TRBJ2-1; size: .; V: TRBV20-1; CDR3: CSATLSTRVYNEQFF; DNA: TGCAGTGCTACTCTTTCGACAAGGGTCTACAATGAGCAGTTCTTC
D: .; J: TRBJ2-7; size: few; V: TRBV10-3; CDR3: CATKCRYYEQYF; DNA: TGTGCCACCAAATGCAGGTACTACGAGCAGTACTTC
D: TRBD2; J: TRBJ2-4; size: .; V: TRBV20-1; CDR3: CSAPGGHLAKNILYF; DNA: TGCAGTGCTCCGGGGGGTCACCTAGCCAAAAACATTCTGTACTTC
D: .; J: TRBJ2-7; size: .; V: TRBV20-1; CDR3: CSAPTPGETSSYEQYF; DNA: TGCAGTGCGCCTACTCCAGGGGAAACTTCTTCCTACGAGCAGTACTTC
D: TRBD1; J: TRBJ2-7; size: .; V: TRBV7-2; CDR3: CASSFQTGTGAYEQYF; DNA: TGTGCCAGCAGCTTCCAAACCGGGACAGGGGCGTACGAGCAGTACTTC
D: TRBD2; J: TRBJ2-3; size: few; V: TRBV29-1; CDR3: CSAPPSGGAIDTQYF; DNA: TGCAGCGCCCCACCTAGCGGGGGGGCAATAGATACGCAGTATTTT
D: .; J: TRBJ2-5; size: few; V: TRBV5-6; CDR3: CASSLATNQETQYF; DNA: TGTGCCAGCAGCTTAGCAACTAACCAAGAGACCCAGTACTTC
D: .; J: TRBJ1-2; size: few; V: TRBV15; CDR3: CATSRDPAPDNYGYTF; DNA: TGTGCCACCAGCAGAGATCCGGCCCCCGATAACTATGGCTACACCTTC
D: .; J: TRBJ2-7; size: few; V: TRBV2; CDR3: CASSEWTGEQYF; DNA: TGTGCCAGCAGTGAATGGACGGGCGAGCAGTACTTC
D: .; J: TRBJ2-5; size: .; V: TRBV11-2; CDR3: CASSSFEETQYF; DNA: TGTGCCAGCAGCTCTTTCGAAGAGACCCAGTACTTC
D: TRBD2; J: TRBJ2-1; size: .; V: TRBV10-3; CDR3: CAISPGLASNNEQFF; DNA: TGTGCCATCAGTCCGGGACTAGCCTCTAACAATGAGCAGTTCTTC
D: .; J: TRBJ2-2; size: .; V: TRBV6-6; CDR3: CASSPRTARGDGELFF; DNA: TGTGCCAGCAGTCCCCGGACCGCCAGGGGCGACGGGGAGCTGTTTTTT
D: .; J: TRBJ2-3; size: .; V: TRBV5-1; CDR3: CASSLEGPSTDTQYF; DNA: TGCGCCAGCAGCTTGGAGGGCCCGAGCACAGATACGCAGTATTTT
D: .; J: TRBJ1-1; size: few; V: TRBV5-1; CDR3: CASSYGAANTEAFF; DNA: TGCGCCAGCAGCTACGGGGCTGCTAACACTGAAGCTTTCTTT
D: TRBD1; J: TRBJ2-3; size: .; V: TRBV12-3/TRBV12-4; CDR3: CASTGTDSTDVQYF; DNA: TGTGCCAGCACGGGGACAGATAGCACAGATGTGCAGTATTTT
D: .; J: TRBJ2-1; size: few; V: TRBV6-2/TRBV6-3; CDR3: CASSFRAHNEQFF; DNA: TGTGCCAGCAGTTTCCGGGCCCACAATGAGCAGTTCTTC
D: .; J: TRBJ2-5; size: many; V: TRBV29-1; CDR3: CSVLQALRDWTQYF; DNA: TGCAGCGTTCTCCAGGCCCTGAGGGATTGGACCCAGTACTTC
D: .; J: TRBJ2-1; size: few; V: TRBV29-1; CDR3: CSVEARDNEQFF; DNA: TGCAGCGTTGAAGCTCGGGACAATGAGCAGTTCTTC
D: .; J: TRBJ1-2; size: .; V: TRBV6-1; CDR3: CASSHADNYGYTF; DNA: TGTGCCAGCAGTCATGCGGATAACTATGGCTACACCTTC
D: .; J: TRBJ2-3; size: .; V: TRBV4-1; CDR3: CASSEATSLSTDTQYF; DNA: TGCGCCAGCAGTGAAGCGACTAGTTTAAGCACAGATACGCAGTATTTT
D: .; J: TRBJ2-1; size: few; V: TRBV7-2; CDR3: CASSPSLVSNEQFF; DNA: TGTGCCAGCAGCCCTTCCCTAGTGAGTAATGAGCAGTTCTTC
D: TRBD2; J: TRBJ2-3; size: .; V: TRBV9; CDR3: CASSATSGGLGTQYF; DNA: TGTGCCAGCAGCGCTACTAGCGGGGGGTTAGGTACGCAGTATTTT
D: .; J: TRBJ2-6; size: .; V: TRBV14; CDR3: CASSTQNSGANVLTF; DNA: TGTGCCAGCAGCACACAGAACTCTGGGGCCAACGTCCTGACTTTC
D: .; J: TRBJ1-5; size: .; V: TRBV4-1; CDR3: CASRPTFRGNQPQHF; DNA: TGCGCCAGCAGACCAACATTTCGGGGCAATCAGCCCCAGCATTTT
D: TRBD1; J: TRBJ2-7; size: few; V: TRBV7-6; CDR3: CASTLGQGGSYEQYF; DNA: TGTGCCAGCACTTTGGGACAGGGGGGCTCCTACGAGCAGTACTTC
D: TRBD2; J: TRBJ2-7; size: .; V: TRBV5-1; CDR3: CASSSLRGGSSYEQYF; DNA: TGCGCCAGCAGCTCCCTACGCGGGGGAAGCTCCTACGAGCAGTACTTC
D: TRBD1; J: TRBJ1-5; size: .; V: TRBV4-3; CDR3: CASSQDDRGRGQPQHF; DNA: TGCGCCAGCAGCCAAGATGACAGGGGGCGAGGGCAGCCCCAGCATTTT
D: .; J: TRBJ1-1; size: .; V: TRBV6-5; CDR3: CAGSNSDVAGAFF; DNA: TGTGCCGGCAGCAACTCAGACGTTGCGGGAGCTTTCTTT
D: .; J: TRBJ2-4; size: few; V: TRBV10-3; CDR3: CAIGTSKNIQYF; DNA: TGTGCCATTGGGACTTCTAAAAACATTCAGTACTTC